This T cell receptor beta chain derives from a study of cytomegalovirus exposure and HLA in healthy donors. About the study: Some 200 million T cells yielded more than 90 million unique TCR beta sequences in earlier analysis. Study findings and constraints: In the analysis, some V segments, TRBV6-2 and TRBV6-3 included, were excluded as indistinguishable. A missense DCLRE1C variant was associated with V- and J-gene trimming of TCR beta chains in a later analysis, and an independent cohort replicated the association. HLA alleles were associated with fewer than 20,000 TCR beta sequences in a later analysis at 0.05 false discovery rate.

13 Jbeta primers and 60 Vbeta primers were used for the PCR. TCRdb's copy holds only in-frame clones and misses some; the assay was immunoSEQ multiplex PCR. Of 150,000 to 200,000 clones in the sample, roughly 80% are singletons; the top ten hold about 3%. This clone was observed a handful of times. Its target is not known. The germline V gene encodes CDR1 SNHLY and CDR2 FYNNEI. The CDR3 contains 14 residues. After removal of 6 bases from V and 2 bases from J, the junction contained 7 bases not matched to a gene. The receptor was derived from a female donor in good health and CMV-seronegative. Source material: PBMCs. This chain connects TRBV2 to TRBJ2-7, with 7 bases lining up with TRBD2. As DNA, the CDR3 is TGTGCCAGCAGAGATTGGCGGGGGACCTACGAGCAGTACTTC. It codes for CASRDWRGTYEQYF.